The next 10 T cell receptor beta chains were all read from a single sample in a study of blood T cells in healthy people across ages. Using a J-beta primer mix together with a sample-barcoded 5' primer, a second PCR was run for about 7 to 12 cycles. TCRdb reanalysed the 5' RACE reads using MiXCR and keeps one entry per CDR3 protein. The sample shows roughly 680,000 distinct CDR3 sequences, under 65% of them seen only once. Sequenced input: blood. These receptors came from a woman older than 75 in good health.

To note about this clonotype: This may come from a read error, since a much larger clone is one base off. DNA for the CDR3: TGTGCCAGCAGCGCCGGTGTGGGGGCCTACAATGAGCAGTACTTC. Translation: CASSAGVGAYNEQYF. This chain connects TRBV9 to TRBJ2-7; D is perhaps TRBD1 (6 bases). CDR3 length: 15 amino acids. Germline lookup yields CDR1 SGDLS and CDR2 YYNGEE. Trimming removed 3 bases at V and 7 bases at J, with 20 bases between.

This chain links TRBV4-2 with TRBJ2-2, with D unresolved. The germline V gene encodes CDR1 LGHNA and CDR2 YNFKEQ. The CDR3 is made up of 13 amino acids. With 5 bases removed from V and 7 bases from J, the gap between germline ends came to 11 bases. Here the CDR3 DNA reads TGTGCCAGCAGCGTACGGGTTGGCGGGGAGCTGTTTTTT. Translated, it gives CASSVRVGGELFF.

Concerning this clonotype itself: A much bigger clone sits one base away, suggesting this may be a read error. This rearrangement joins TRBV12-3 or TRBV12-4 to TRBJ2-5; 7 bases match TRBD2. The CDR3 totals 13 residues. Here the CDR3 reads CASSLAENYERYF. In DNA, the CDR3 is TGTGCCAGCAGTCTAGCGGAAAACTACGAGCGGTACTTC.

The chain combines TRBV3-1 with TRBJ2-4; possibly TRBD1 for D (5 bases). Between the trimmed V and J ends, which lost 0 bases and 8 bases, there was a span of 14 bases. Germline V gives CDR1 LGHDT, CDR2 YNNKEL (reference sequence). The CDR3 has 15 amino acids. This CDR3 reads CASSQETGSPHIQYF. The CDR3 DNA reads TGTGCCAGCAGCCAAGAAACAGGAAGCCCCCACATTCAGTACTTC.

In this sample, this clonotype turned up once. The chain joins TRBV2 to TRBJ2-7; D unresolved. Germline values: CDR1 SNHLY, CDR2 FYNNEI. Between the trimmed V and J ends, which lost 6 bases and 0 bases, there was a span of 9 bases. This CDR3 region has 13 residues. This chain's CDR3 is CASRFTISYEQYF. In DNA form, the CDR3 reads TGTGCCAGCAGATTTACCATCTCCTACGAGCAGTACTTC.

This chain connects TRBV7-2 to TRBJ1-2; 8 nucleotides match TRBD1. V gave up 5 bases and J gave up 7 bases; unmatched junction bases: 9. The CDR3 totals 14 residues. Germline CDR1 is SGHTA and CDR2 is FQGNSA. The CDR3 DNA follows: TGTGCCAGCAGCGGGGACAGGACTTGGGGTGGCTACACCTTC. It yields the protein CASSGDRTWGGYTF.

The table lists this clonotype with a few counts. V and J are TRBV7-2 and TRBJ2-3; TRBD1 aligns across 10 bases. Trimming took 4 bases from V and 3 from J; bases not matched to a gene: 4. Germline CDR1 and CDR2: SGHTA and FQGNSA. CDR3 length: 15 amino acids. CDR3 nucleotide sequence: TGTGCCAGCAGCTCGACAGGGGGCGCGACAGATACGCAGTATTTT. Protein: CASSSTGGATDTQYF.

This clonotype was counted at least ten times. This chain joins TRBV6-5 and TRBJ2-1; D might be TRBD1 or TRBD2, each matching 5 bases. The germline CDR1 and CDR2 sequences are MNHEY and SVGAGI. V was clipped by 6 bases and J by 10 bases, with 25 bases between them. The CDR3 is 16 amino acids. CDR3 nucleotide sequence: TGTGCCAGCAGCCAAAGGGGCCCAACTAGTATCCGGGAGCAGTTCTTC. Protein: CASSQRGPTSIREQFF.

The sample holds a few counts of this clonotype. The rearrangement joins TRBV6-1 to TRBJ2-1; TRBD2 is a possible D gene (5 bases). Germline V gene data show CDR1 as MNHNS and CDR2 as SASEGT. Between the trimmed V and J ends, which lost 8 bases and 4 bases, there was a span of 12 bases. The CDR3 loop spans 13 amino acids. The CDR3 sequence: CASGRTSYNEQFF. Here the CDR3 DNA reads TGTGCCAGCGGGAGAACCTCATACAATGAGCAGTTCTTC.

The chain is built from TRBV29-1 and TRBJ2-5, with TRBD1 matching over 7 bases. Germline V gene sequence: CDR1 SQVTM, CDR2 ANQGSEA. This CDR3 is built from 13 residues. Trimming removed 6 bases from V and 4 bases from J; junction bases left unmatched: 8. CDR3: CSVGLTGTETQYF. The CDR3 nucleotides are TGCAGCGTAGGCCTGACAGGGACAGAGACCCAGTACTTC.